This TCR beta chain was recorded in a study of cytomegalovirus exposure and HLA in healthy donors (dated by TCRdb to the late 2010s). With regard to the full study: An earlier analysis of 587 of the donors reported 276 Gb of sequence data and around 120 million unique TCR beta sequences obtained from some 170 million T cells. An early release covering around 630 HLA-typed donors comprised 300 to 350 gigabases of sequencing data and around 80 million unique TCR sequences. Of the approximately 400 genotyped donors, approximately 82% fell in the genetic ancestry cluster associated with self-reported Caucasian donors. The study aimed to test whether cataloging public T cell receptors could reveal signatures of past pathogen exposure. Using immunosequencing, the study profiled T cell repertoires from fewer than 850 subjects and related those repertoires to cytomegalovirus serostatus. Besides the first cohort of 666 subjects, a separate validation cohort made up of 90 to 150 different subjects was used. The study combined high-throughput TCR immunosequencing, statistical association of individual TCRs with disease status, and machine learning to predict cytomegalovirus infection status. A later analysis re-examined previously published TCR beta repertoires from about 700 donors and added high-resolution HLA genotyping to investigate patterns of TCR occurrence. Rather than drawing on any new phenotypic data, the later analysis identified candidate immune exposures from TCR beta sequences and the way those sequences occurred across donors. An earlier analysis of about 600 of the donors used high-throughput TCR beta sequencing to judge whether each TCR beta V gene segment behaved as functional or pseudogenic. Donor age, sex, ethnicity and CMV serostatus were compiled alongside the repertoire data. Genome-wide SNP genotypes for about 65% of the 666 donors were used in a later genetic analysis, which treated that subset as a discovery cohort. Every repertoire in the discovery cohort had been generated on one and the same sequencing platform. Both class I and class II loci were covered by HLA typing, at four-digit resolution. Typing coverage varied by locus: roughly 629-640 donors for A, B, C, DRB1 and DQB1; approximately 500 for DQA1; around 570 for DPA1; about 450 for DPB1. Four or five DR-DQ haplotypes were handled as single units for association and clustering because linkage in the cohort was strong. Among some 400 genotyped donors of the cohort, an average of approximately 240,000 unique TCR beta nucleotide sequences was sequenced per donor, of which approximately 19% were non-productive. Here is what the overall study found, with its caveats: Because counts were too low, roughly 16 rarely observed V segments, including chromosome 9 orphons, were excluded from the earlier analysis of 587 of the donors. V-gene and J-gene trimming of TCR beta chains was associated with a missense DCLRE1C variant in a later genetic analysis, and the association was replicated in an independent cohort. Only TCR beta chains were sequenced in this cohort, and the absence of alpha or paired-chain data limited detectable features. Several of the top co-occurrence clusters appeared to be linked to parvovirus B19, influenza, CMV and Epstein-Barr virus, according to a later analysis. A later analysis found that HLA-associated TCR beta chains were more clonally expanded and had lower generation probabilities than equally common non-associated chains. A further reported finding was that TCR beta sequences accurately predicted the HLA-A and HLA-B alleles for most subjects in the first cohort. Sequencing depth was assumed to be roughly uniform across donors in the presence/absence analyses, though that assumption may not hold. A group of highly shared sequence variants was considered likely to be a technical artifact of the sequencing pipeline. A later analysis found that TCR association rates varied across HLA loci, with DRB1 alleles showing the most associated TCRs and HLA-C alleles the fewest. According to the authors, the approach could potentially be generalized to other disease states and immunological phenotypes. When HLA alleles, especially DR and DQ, strongly co-occurred, TCR associations were difficult to assign to individual alleles. CMV serostatus was the only immune exposure information available for the cohort. In an earlier analysis of some 500 of the donors, most TCR beta V segments were observed in productive rearrangements about 87% or about 30% of the time, broadly matching IMGT annotations. Across donors, most TCR sequences were observed very rarely, whereas some public TCRs were present in many individuals. In a later genetic analysis, fewer N-insertions in productive TCRs were reported among donors in an Asian-associated ancestry cluster than the roughly 640-donor mean. A later analysis found that most CMV-associated TCR beta chains appeared HLA-restricted, with HLA associations seemingly driven largely by CMV exposure. Three of the identified cytomegalovirus-associated TCR beta chains were confirmed in vitro to be specific for cytomegalovirus antigens. The study gave a list of over 150 TCR beta chains associated with cytomegalovirus. Linkage disequilibrium might explain the correlated functional status among segregating V segments, but an unknown experimental factor could not be ruled out. Because some donors lacked HLA typing at each locus, the association tests relied only on the typed subset. In both the original and validation cohorts, the classifier was reported to diagnose cytomegalovirus status with high specificity and sensitivity. A later analysis associated roughly 17,000 TCR beta sequences with specific HLA alleles at a false discovery rate of 0.05.

The cohort was made up of 666 healthy bone marrow donors. All cohort members were sampled while nominally healthy, although unrecorded immune exposures were likely present. The donor tested CMV seronegative and was one of the 352 seronegative cohort members. A peripheral blood sample was provided by each donor, and peripheral blood mononuclear cells were used for TCR beta sequencing. The Qiagen DNeasy Blood Extraction Kit was used to extract genomic DNA from the blood cell samples. Concerning this clone itself: Its antigen remains unidentified. Base qualities are not recorded, but no much larger clone differs from it by a single base.

The library was made by the immunoSEQ multiplex PCR assay. The multiplex PCR relied on a mix of 60 forward primers for TCR Vbeta segments and 13 reverse primers for TCR Jbeta segments. The CDR3 region of rearranged TCR beta genes was amplified from genomic DNA with a multiplex PCR assay. The Illumina HiSeq System was used to sequence the amplified TCR beta libraries as 87-base-pair reads. The study's own analysis went as follows. A later analysis tallied tens of millions of unique TCR beta chains across the 640 or so repertoires, and 10 million to 11 million of those chains were shared by two or more donors. A nearest-neighbor algorithm error-corrected the raw reads and collapsed the reads into unique sequences, merging closely related sequences to remove PCR and sequencing errors. To assign V, D and J gene segments, CDR3 sequences were aligned to IMGT reference sequences. For a sequence to be retained, a match of at least six nucleotides to both a V gene segment and a J gene segment was required. Rearrangements were classified as productive when the CDR3 lacked stop codons and remained in frame with V and J, and all other rearrangements were classified as non-productive. Following IMGT convention, CDR3 was defined as the stretch from the second conserved V-encoded cysteine to the conserved J-encoded phenylalanine. In an earlier analysis of approximately 500 of the donors, sequences lacking an unambiguous match to a single V gene segment were excluded. An earlier analysis of a few hundred of the donors classified V segments as functional when productive rearrangements were above 56.7% and as segregating when the standard deviation between donors was above 5%. To diagnose cytomegalovirus status from the catalog of TCR beta chain sequences, a statistical classification framework was built. In a later analysis, TCR nucleotide sequences were compared against IMGT/GENE-DB human TR gene sequences so that V and J genes could be assigned. The TCRdist pipeline was used in a later analysis to assign CDR3 sequences and most-parsimonious VDJ recombination scenarios. In a later analysis, every TCR beta chain was defined by the combination of its CDR3 amino acid sequence and its V-gene family, and reads without a unique V-gene family were dropped. To address suspected cross-contamination and a sequencing artifact, a later analysis removed around 590 highly shared, low-generation-probability nucleotide sequences. In a later analysis, a clonal expansion index for each public chain was calculated from normalized within-repertoire ranks of inferred template counts. Generation probabilities in a later analysis came from a VDJ recombination model fitted to out-of-frame rearrangements, and those results were checked against IGoR. In a later analysis, hypergeometric tests were used to score TCR-TCR, TCR-HLA and TCR-CMV co-occurrence, with a repertoire-size bias correction applied to TCR pairs. In a later analysis, false discovery rates were estimated by permuting HLA or CMV assignments 20 times. A later analysis grouped co-occurring TCRs with DBSCAN, adding TCRdist sequence similarity when clustering within HLA-allele-positive subsets. For co-occurrence clustering, repertoires with fewer than 30,000 or more than 120,000 public chains were excluded, along with four or five repertoires with anomalous nucleotide sharing. In TCRdb, the immuneACCESS table is reduced to in-frame sequences with V and J assigned. These tables do not hold every clone; where another copy was compared, an unresolved V gene accounts for under half, and the others remain unexplained. Clone size and the V and J calls come from that table; the DNA yielded D and trimming. Here the sample has 100,000 to 150,000 clones; approximately 78% occur a single time. Less than 1.1% of the sample belongs to the ten largest clones.

The sample was PBMCs. The TCR was taken from a woman in her 30s in good health and CMV-seronegative.

Here is the DNA: TGTGCCACCAGCAGGGGACAGGCTACTGTCGGAGGCTACACCTTC. This translates into CATSRGQATVGGYTF. The chain employs TRBV15 and TRBJ1-2; 8 central bases correspond to TRBD1. Taken from the germline V gene (reference sequence), the CDR1 and CDR2 loops are LNHNV and YYDKDF. Including the terminal cysteine and phenylalanine, the CDR3 comprises 15 residues. Just CDR3 DNA is preserved here, 45 bases in frame from base 1. V ends up 3 bases short and J 8 bases short, with an unmatched junction base count of 11.